The following is a T cell receptor (beta chain) sequence with its context. The germline V gene encodes CDR1 SGHRS and CDR2 YFSETQ. J lost 10 bases, V lost 3 bases, and 1 base had no gene match. The CDR3 length is 11 residues. This sample stems from a study of T cell changes during pregnancy in multiple sclerosis. Clones were sequenced by immunoSEQ multiplex PCR, and TCRdb holds only the in-frame ones, with some missing. Of about 50,000 clones listed, 92% are singletons. This clonotype was obtained from a female donor in good health, enrolled as a control in a pregnancy study. The chain uses TRBV5-1 and TRBJ2-1, with 7 bases lining up with TRBD1. Sequenced here: CD4+ T cells from peripheral blood mononuclear cells, sampled after pregnancy. The CDR3, as DNA: TGCGCCAGCAGCTGGGGACAGGAGCAGTTCTTC. It encodes CASSWGQEQFF. The entire variable domain, with the rest obtained from reference TRBV5-1 and TRBJ2-1, is as follows: KAGVTQTPRYLIKTRGQQVTLSCSPISGHRSVSWYQQTPGQGLQFLFEYFSETQRNKGNFPGRFSGRQFSNSRSEMNVSTLELGDSALYLCASSWGQEQFFGPGTRLTVL.